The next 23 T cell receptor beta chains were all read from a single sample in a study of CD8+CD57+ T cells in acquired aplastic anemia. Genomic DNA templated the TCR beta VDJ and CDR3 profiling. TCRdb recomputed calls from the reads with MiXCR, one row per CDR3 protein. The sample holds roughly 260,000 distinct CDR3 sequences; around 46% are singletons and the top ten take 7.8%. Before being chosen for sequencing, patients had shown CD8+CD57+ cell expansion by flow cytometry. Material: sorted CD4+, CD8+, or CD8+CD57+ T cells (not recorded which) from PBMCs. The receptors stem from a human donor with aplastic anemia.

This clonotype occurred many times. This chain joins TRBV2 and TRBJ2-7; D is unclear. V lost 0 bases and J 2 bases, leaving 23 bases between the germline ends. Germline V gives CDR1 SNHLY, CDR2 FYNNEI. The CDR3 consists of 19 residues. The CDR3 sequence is CASSEARFCWNGCPYEQYF. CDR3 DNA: TGTGCCAGCAGTGAAGCGCGGTTCTGTTGGAACGGCTGTCCCTACGAGCAGTACTTC.

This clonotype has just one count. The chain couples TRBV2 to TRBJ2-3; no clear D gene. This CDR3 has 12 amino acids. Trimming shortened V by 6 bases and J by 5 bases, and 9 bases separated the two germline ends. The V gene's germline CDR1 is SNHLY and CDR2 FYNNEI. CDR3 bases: TGTGCCAGCAGGGCTTGGGGAGATACGCAGTATTTT. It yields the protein CASRAWGDTQYF.

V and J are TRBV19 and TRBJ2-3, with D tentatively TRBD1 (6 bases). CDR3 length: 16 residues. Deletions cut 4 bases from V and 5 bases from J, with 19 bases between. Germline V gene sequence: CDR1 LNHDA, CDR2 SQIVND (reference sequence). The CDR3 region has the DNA TGTGCCAGTAGTACCTTGGGCCGGGACACTAGAGATACGCAGTATTTT. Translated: CASSTLGRDTRDTQYF.

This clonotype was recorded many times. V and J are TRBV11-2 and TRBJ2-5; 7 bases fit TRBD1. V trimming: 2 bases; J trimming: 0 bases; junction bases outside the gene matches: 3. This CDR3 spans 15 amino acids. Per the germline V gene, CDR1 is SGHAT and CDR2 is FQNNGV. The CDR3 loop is CASSLYRGYQETQYF. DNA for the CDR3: TGTGCCAGCAGCTTATACAGGGGATACCAAGAGACCCAGTACTTC.

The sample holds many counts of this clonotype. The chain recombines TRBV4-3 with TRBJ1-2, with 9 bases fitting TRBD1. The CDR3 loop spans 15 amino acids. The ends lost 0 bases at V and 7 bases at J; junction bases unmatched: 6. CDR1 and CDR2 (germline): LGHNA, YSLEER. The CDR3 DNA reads TGCGCCAGCAGCCAAGATGAAGGGACAGGGTTTGGCTACACCTTC. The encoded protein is CASSQDEGTGFGYTF.

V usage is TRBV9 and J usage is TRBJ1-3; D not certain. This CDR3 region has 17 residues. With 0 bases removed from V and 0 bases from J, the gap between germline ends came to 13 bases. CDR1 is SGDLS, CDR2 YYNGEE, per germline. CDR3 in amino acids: CASSVEAWEDSGNTIYF. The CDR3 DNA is TGTGCCAGCAGCGTAGAGGCTTGGGAAGACTCTGGAAACACCATATATTTT.

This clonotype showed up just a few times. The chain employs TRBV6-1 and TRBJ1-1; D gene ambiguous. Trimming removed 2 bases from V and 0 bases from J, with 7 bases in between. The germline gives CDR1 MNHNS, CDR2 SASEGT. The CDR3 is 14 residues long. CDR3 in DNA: TGTGCCAGCAGTGAACGGTACATGAACACTGAAGCTTTCTTT. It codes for CASSERYMNTEAFF.

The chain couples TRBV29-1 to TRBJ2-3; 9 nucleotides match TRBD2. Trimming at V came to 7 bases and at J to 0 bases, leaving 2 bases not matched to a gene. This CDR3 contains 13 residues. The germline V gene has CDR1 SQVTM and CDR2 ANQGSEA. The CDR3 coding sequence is TGCAGCGAAACTAGCGGGAGCACAGATACGCAGTATTTT. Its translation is CSETSGSTDTQYF.

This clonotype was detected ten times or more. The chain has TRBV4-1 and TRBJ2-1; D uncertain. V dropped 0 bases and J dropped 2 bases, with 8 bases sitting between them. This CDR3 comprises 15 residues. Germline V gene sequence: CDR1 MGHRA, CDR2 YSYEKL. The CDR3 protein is CASSQELRTYNEQFF. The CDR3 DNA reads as TGCGCCAGCAGCCAAGAATTAAGGACCTACAATGAGCAGTTCTTC.

CDR3 protein: CASSRSGQPQHF. The CDR3 DNA reads TGTGCCAGCAGTCGGTCGGGGCAGCCCCAGCATTTT. The chain has TRBV6-6 and TRBJ1-5; D gene ambiguous. The CDR3 has 12 residues. V lost 5 bases to trimming and J lost 7 bases, with 9 bases between them. Per the germline V gene, CDR1 is MNHNY and CDR2 is SVGAGI (reference sequence).

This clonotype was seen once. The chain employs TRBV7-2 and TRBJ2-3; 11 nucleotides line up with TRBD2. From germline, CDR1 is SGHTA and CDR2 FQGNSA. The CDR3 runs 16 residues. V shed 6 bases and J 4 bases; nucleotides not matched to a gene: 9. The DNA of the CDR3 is TGTGCCAGCAGTTCAGTAGCGGGGGGGAGGGCAGATACGCAGTATTTT. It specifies CASSSVAGGRADTQYF. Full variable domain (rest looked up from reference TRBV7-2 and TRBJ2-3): GAGVSQSPSNKVTEKGKDVELRCDPISGHTALYWYRQSLGQGLEFLIYFQGNSAPDKSGLPSDRFSAERTGGSVSTLTIQRTQQEDSAVYLCASSSVAGGRADTQYFGPGTRLTVL.

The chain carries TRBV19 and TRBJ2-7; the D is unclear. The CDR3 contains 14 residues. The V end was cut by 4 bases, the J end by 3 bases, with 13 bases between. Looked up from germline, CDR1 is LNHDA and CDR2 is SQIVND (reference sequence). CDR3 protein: CASSTLGRLYEQYF. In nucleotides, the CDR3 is TGTGCCAGTAGTACTTTAGGACGGCTCTACGAGCAGTACTTC.

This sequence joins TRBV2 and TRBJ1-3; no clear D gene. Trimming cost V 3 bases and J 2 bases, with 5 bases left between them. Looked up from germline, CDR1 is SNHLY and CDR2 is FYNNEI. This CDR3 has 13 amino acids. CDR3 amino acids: CASSETTGNTIYF. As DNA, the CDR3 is TGTGCCAGCAGTGAGACCACTGGAAACACCATATATTTT.

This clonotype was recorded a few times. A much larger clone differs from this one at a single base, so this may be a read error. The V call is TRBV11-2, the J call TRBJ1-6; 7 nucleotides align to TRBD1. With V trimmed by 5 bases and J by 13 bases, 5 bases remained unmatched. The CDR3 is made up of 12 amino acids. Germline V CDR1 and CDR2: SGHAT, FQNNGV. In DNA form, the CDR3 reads TGTGCCAGCAGCCGACAGGGTCTCCCCCTCCACTTT. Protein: CASSRQGLPLHF.

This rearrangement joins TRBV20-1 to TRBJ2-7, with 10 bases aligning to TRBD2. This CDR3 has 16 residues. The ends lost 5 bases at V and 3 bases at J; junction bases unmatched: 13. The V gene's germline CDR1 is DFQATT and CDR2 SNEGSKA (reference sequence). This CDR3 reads CSARGLAAEGGYEQYF. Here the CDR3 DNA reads TGCAGTGCTCGAGGACTAGCGGCCGAAGGTGGCTACGAGCAGTACTTC.

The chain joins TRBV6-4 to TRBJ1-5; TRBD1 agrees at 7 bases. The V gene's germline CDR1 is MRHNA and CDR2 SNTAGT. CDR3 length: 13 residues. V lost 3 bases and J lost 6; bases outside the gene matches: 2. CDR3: CASSEAGGQPQHF. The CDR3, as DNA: TGTGCCAGCAGTGAGGCAGGGGGTCAGCCCCAGCATTTT.

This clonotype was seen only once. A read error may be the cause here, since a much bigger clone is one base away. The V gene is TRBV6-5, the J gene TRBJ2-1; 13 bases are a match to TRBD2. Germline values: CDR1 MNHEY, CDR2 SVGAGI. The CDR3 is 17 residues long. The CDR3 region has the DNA TGTGCCAGCGGTTACTCTGGACTAGCGGGAGTCAACAATGAGCAGTTCTTC. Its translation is CASGYSGLAGVNNEQFF.

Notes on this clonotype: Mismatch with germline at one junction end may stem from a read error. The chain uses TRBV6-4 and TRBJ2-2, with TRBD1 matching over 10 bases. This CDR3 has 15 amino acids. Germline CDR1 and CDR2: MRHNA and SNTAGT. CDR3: CASSDGTGETGELLF. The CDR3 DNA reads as TGTGCCAGCAGTGACGGGACAGGGGAGACCGGGGAGCTGCTTTTT.

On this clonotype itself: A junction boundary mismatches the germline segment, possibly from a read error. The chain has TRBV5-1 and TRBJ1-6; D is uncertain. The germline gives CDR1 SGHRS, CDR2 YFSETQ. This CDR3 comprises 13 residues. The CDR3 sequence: CASRSDLGAPLHF. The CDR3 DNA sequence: TGCGCTAGCAGGTCGGATTTAGGCGCACCCCTCCACTTT.

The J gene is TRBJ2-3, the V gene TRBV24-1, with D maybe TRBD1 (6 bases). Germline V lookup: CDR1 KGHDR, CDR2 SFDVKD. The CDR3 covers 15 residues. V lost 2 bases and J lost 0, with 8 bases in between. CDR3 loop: CATSDWTASTDTQYF. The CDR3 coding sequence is TGTGCCACCAGTGATTGGACAGCAAGCACAGATACGCAGTATTTT.

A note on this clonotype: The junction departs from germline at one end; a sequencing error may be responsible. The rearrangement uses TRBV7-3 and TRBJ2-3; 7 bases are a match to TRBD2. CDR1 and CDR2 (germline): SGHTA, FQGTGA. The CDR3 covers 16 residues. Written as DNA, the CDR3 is TGTGCCAGCAGCTACAGAGGTATGACTAGCACAGGTACGCAGTATTTT. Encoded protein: CASSYRGMTSTGTQYF.

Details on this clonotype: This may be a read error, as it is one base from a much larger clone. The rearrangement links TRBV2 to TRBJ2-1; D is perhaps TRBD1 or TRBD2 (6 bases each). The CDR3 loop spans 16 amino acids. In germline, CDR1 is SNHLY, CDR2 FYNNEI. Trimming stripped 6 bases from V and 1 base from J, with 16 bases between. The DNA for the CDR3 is TGTGCCAGCAGGGGGACGGGGGCGGGTTCCTACAATGAGCAGTTCTTC. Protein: CASRGTGAGSYNEQFF.

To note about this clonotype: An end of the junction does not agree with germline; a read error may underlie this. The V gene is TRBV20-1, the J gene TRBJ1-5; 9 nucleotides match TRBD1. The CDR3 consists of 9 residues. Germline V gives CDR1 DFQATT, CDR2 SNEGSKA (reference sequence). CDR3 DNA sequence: TGCAGTGCTGAGGGGACAGGGCGTTTT. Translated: CSAEGTGRF.